This passage covers 19 T cell receptor beta chains from one sample sequenced in a study of metastatic and nonmetastatic thyroid tumors (dated by TCRdb to 2020 to 2022). The method behind the library was PCR. Sequenced using an Illumina HiSeq 4000. In-frame beta chains were kept once TCRdb had trimmed the public reads at Q25 with fastp and called clones with MiXCR. The sample has 50,000 to 70,000 clones on record, just over 4% of them singletons. The ten largest clones take up about a fifth of the sample. No treatment had been received by any patient before thyroid surgery. Material for sequencing was blood. The source is a female donor with papillary thyroid cancer or a benign thyroid nodule (not recorded which). Some clones in this sample may be carry-over from other donors' samples.

This clone was seen ten or more times. This sequence joins TRBV10-3 and TRBJ2-3; D is perhaps TRBD2 (5 bases). Trimming left V 1 base short and J 2 bases short, with 10 bases between. In germline, CDR1 is ENHRY, CDR2 SYGVKD. The CDR3 extends over 15 amino acids. CDR3 bases: TGTGCCATCAGTGAGTTCGAGCGGACCACAGATACGCAGTATTTT. This sequence encodes CAISEFERTTDTQYF.

This clone was detected a few times. The J gene is TRBJ2-1, the V gene TRBV12-3 or TRBV12-4; no firm D call. The CDR3 loop spans 19 amino acids. Trimming removed 4 bases at V and 1 base at J, with 23 bases between. Written as DNA, the CDR3 is TGTGCCAGCAGTTCCCGTGTGAGCGTGAGGACCAGGTCCTACAATGAGCAGTTCTTC. Translating it yields CASSSRVSVRTRSYNEQFF.

The chain links TRBV20-1 to TRBJ2-3; 10 bases match TRBD2. The ends lost 6 bases at V and 2 bases at J; junction bases unmatched: 8. Germline-derived CDR1 and CDR2 are DFQATT and SNEGSKA (reference sequence). The CDR3 runs 15 residues. The CDR3 loop is CSADVGTSVTDTQYF. The CDR3 DNA reads TGCAGTGCCGATGTAGGGACTAGCGTCACAGATACGCAGTATTTT.

V and J are TRBV28 and TRBJ2-7; a possible D gene is TRBD1 (5 bases). The germline V and J ends were trimmed by 9 bases and 2 bases, with 14 bases remaining between them. The CDR3 totals 13 residues. Per germline, CDR1 MDHEN and CDR2 SYDVKM. The CDR3: CARRRTSPYEQYF. As DNA, the CDR3 is TGTGCCAGAAGAAGGACAAGTCCCTACGAGCAGTACTTC.

This clone has ten or more counts. This sequence joins TRBV20-1 and TRBJ2-1; D may be TRBD2 (5 bases). Germline V gene sequence: CDR1 DFQATT, CDR2 SNEGSKA (reference sequence). The CDR3 is 14 amino acids. V shed 6 bases and J shed 0 bases, with 12 bases lying between them. Here the CDR3 reads CSAGLLNSYNEQFF. CDR3 nucleotides: TGCAGTGCAGGACTCCTAAACTCCTACAATGAGCAGTTCTTC.

This clone was detected only a few times. The chain has TRBV5-1 and TRBJ1-6; the D gene is possibly TRBD1 (5 bases). CDR1 and CDR2 (germline): SGHRS, YFSETQ. CDR3 length equals 16 residues. Trimming took off 4 bases at V and 13 bases at J, with 24 bases between the two ends. CDR3 in DNA: TGCGCCAGCAGCCTTAACGGGGACTTGGGAATTCTTCCCCTCCACTTT. The encoded protein is CASSLNGDLGILPLHF.

The chain employs TRBV7-3 and TRBJ1-2; the match to TRBD1 covers 7 bases. The germline gives CDR1 SGHTA, CDR2 FQGTGA. J was trimmed by 4 bases and V by 5 bases; bases with no gene match: 4. CDR3 length equals 13 residues. The CDR3 sequence: CASSRQGGYGYTF. The CDR3 DNA sequence: TGTGCCAGCAGCCGACAGGGAGGCTATGGCTACACCTTC.

This clone showed up many times. The junction and the germline gene differ at one end; a read error may be behind it. The chain has TRBV6-5 and TRBJ2-2; the match to TRBD2 covers 7 bases. CDR1 and CDR2 from the germline V gene are MNHEY and SVGAGI. This CDR3 is 15 amino acids long. For the CDR3, the DNA is TGTGCTAGCAGTTACCTAGCGGCGAACACCGGGGAGCTGTTTTTT. Its protein is CASSYLAANTGELFF.

This clone was seen more than once but under ten times. Given the absence of the conserved phenylalanine or tryptophan at the CDR3 end, a read error is likely. Because the CDR3's place on the DNA is in doubt, the DNA is left out and the CDR3 is given as listed by TCRdb. The chain links TRBV2 to TRBJ1-2. Germline V gene sequence: CDR1 SNHLY, CDR2 FYNNEI. The CDR3 is made up of 12 amino acids, end residues included. This chain's CDR3 is CASSVTVDGYTL.

This clone appeared many times. At one end the junction does not follow the germline gene, possibly because of a read error. Other DNA variants within this sample encode the same CDR3. The V gene is TRBV7-9, the J gene TRBJ2-7; perhaps D is TRBD1 or TRBD2 (5 bases each). The CDR3 sequence is 13 residues long. CDR1 and CDR2 from the germline V gene are SEHNR and FQNEAQ (reference sequence). Here the CDR3 DNA reads TGTGCCAGCAGCTCGGGACGGATCTACGAGCAATACTTC. Its protein is CASSSGRIYEQYF.

The table lists this clone with a few counts. A much bigger clone sits one base away, suggesting this may be a read error. The chain combines TRBV7-9 with TRBJ1-4; D gene uncertain. The CDR3 is made up of 11 amino acids. Between the trimmed V and J ends, which lost 6 bases and 8 bases, there was a span of 7 bases. The germline gives CDR1 SEHNR, CDR2 FQNEAQ (reference sequence). The CDR3 nucleotides are TGTGCCAGCAGATTAACCGAAAAACTGTTTTTT. Protein: CASRLTEKLFF.

This clone appeared a few times. At one end the junction does not follow the germline gene, possibly because of a read error. The chain links TRBV7-6 to TRBJ2-3, with D uncertain. CDR3 length: 14 residues. CDR1 is SGHVS, CDR2 FNYEAQ, per germline. The CDR3 DNA is TGTGCCGGCAGCCCGAACCATTACACAGATACGCAGTATTTT. It specifies CAGSPNHYTDTQYF. Full variable domain (outside the CDR3, taken from reference TRBV7-6 and TRBJ2-3): GAGVSQSPRYKVTKRGQDVALRCDPISGHVSLYWYRQALGQGPEFLTYFNYEAQQDKSGLPNDRFSAERPEGSISTLTIQRTEQRDSAMYRCAGSPNHYTDTQYFGPGTRLTVL.

This clone was detected many times. This chain joins TRBV6-1 and TRBJ2-3, with TRBD2 matching over 8 bases. V trimming: 5 bases; J trimming: 12 bases; junction bases outside the gene matches: 10. The CDR3 covers 13 residues. Germline V gene sequence: CDR1 MNHNS, CDR2 SASEGT. The CDR3 loop is CASSYARAGVQYF. The CDR3 bases are TGTGCCAGCAGTTATGCACGAGCGGGAGTTCAGTATTTT.

In the case of this clone: The same CDR3 is also encoded by other DNA sequences in this sample. V gene TRBV20-1 combines with J gene TRBJ1-3; no definite D call. CDR3 length: 13 residues. Germline CDR1 DFQATT, CDR2 SNEGSKA (reference sequence). In DNA form, the CDR3 reads TGCACTGCCCTCGACCCTGGGAGAAACACCATATATTTT. It codes for CTALDPGRNTIYF.

This clone appeared a few times. The chain has TRBV5-6 and TRBJ2-2; D might be TRBD1 or TRBD2, each matching 5 bases. Germline loops: CDR1 SGHDT, CDR2 YYEEEE. V was shortened by 3 bases and J by 2 bases, with 8 bases between the two germline ends. The CDR3 sequence is 14 residues long. CDR3 loop: CASSWDRNTGELFF. CDR3 in DNA: TGTGCCAGCAGCTGGGACCGTAACACCGGGGAGCTGTTTTTT.

This sequence joins TRBV28 and TRBJ2-5; D might be TRBD1 (6 bases). The CDR3 loop spans 16 amino acids. The V gene's germline CDR1 is MDHEN and CDR2 SYDVKM. Trimming cost V 6 bases and J 1 base, with 18 bases left between them. The CDR3 loop is CASSASLDRRQETQYF. In DNA form, the CDR3 reads TGTGCCAGCAGCGCTTCCCTGGACAGACGCCAAGAGACCCAGTACTTC.

This clone was observed a few times. The chain joins TRBV20-1 to TRBJ2-7, with D perhaps matching TRBD2 (6 bases). The germline V gene has CDR1 DFQATT and CDR2 SNEGSKA (reference sequence). Trimming left V 3 bases short and J 6 bases short, with 15 bases between. The CDR3 runs to 13 residues. The CDR3 spells CSASGGDTSEQYF. The CDR3 bases are TGCAGTGCTAGCGGCGGGGATACCAGCGAGCAGTACTTC.

This clone was observed at least ten times. This chain connects TRBV2 to TRBJ2-5, with 13 positions matching TRBD2. The CDR3 covers 15 residues. V lost 8 bases, J lost 5 bases, and 8 bases stayed unmatched. The V gene's germline CDR1 is SNHLY and CDR2 FYNNEI. For the CDR3, the DNA is TGTGCCAGCGGTAGGACTAGCGGGAGTCTGGAGACCCAGTACTTC. This codes for CASGRTSGSLETQYF.

This clone was recorded many times. The sample contains more than one DNA sequence encoding this CDR3. The chain has TRBV4-2 and TRBJ1-1; 9 nucleotides align to TRBD1. The CDR3 has 17 residues. V gave up 0 bases and J gave up 11 bases; unmatched junction bases: 16. Germline V gives CDR1 LGHNA, CDR2 YNFKEQ. CDR3 region: CASSQEGQGTSIGRAFF. DNA of the CDR3: TGTGCCAGCAGCCAAGAAGGACAGGGGACCTCTATTGGGCGGGCTTTCTTT.